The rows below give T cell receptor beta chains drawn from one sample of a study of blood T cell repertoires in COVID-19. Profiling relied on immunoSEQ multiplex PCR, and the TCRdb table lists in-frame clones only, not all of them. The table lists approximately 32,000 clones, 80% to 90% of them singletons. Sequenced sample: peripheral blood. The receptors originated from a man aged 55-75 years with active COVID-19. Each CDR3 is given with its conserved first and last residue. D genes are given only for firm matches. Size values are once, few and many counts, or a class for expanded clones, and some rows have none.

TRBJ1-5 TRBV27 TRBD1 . TGTGCCAGCAGTTTGACAGGGGGAGCCCCCAATCAGCCCCAGCATTTT CASSLTGGAPNQPQHF
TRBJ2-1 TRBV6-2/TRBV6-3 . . TGTGCCAGCAGTTACCCCTTTACTAGAGGCAATGAGCAGTTCTTC CASSYPFTRGNEQFF
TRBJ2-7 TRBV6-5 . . TGTGCCAGCAGTAGGGGATACGAGCAGTACTTC CASSRGYEQYF
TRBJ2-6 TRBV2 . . TGTGCCAGCATCCCTTGGGGACAAAAGCACTCTGGGGCCAACGTCCTGACTTTC CASIPWGQKHSGANVLTF
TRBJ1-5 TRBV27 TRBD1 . TGTGCCAGCAGTCCCACAGGGGATAGCAATCAGCCCCAGCATTTT CASSPTGDSNQPQHF
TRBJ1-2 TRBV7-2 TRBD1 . TGTGCCAGCAGCTCCCAAGGACAGGACTATGGCTACACCTTC CASSSQGQDYGYTF
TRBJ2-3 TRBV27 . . TGTGCCAGCAGTTTATCGATCCGTGGGGGGGCGGATACGCAGTATTTT CASSLSIRGGADTQYF
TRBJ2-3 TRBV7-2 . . TGTGCCAGCAGCTTAGTATCCGGGGTAGGCACAGATACGCAGTATTTT CASSLVSGVGTDTQYF
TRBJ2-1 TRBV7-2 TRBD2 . TGTGCCAGCAGCCCATGGACTAGCGGGGCTGACTCCTACAATGAGCAGTTCTTC CASSPWTSGADSYNEQFF
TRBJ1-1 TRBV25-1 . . TGTGCCAGCTCAACACTGGGGAGGTCCACTGAAGCTTTCTTT CASSTLGRSTEAFF
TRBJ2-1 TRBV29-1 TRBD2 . TGCAGCGTCGTCAGCGGGAGTACGTACAATGAGCAGTTCTTC CSVVSGSTYNEQFF
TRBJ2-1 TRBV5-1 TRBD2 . TGCGCCAGCAGGTCCGGGACTAGCGGCTACAATGAGCAGTTCTTC CASRSGTSGYNEQFF
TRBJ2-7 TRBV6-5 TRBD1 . TGTGCCAGCAAACCCTCCGGGACAGGGATTTACGAGCAGTACTTC CASKPSGTGIYEQYF
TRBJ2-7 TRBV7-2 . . TGTGCCAGCAGACCTTTAAGAGGGTCCTACGAGCAGTACTTC CASRPLRGSYEQYF
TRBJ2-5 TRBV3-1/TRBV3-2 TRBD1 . TGTGCCAGCAGCCAACCCGGGACAGGGAGAGGCCAAGAGACCCAGTACTTC CASSQPGTGRGQETQYF
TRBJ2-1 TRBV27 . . TGTGCCAGCAGTGGGGGGGACAGGTCCTACAATGAGCAGTTCTTC CASSGGDRSYNEQFF
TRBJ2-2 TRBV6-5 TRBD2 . TGTGCCAGCAGTTACGGACTAGGAGACACCGGGGAGCTGTTTTTT CASSYGLGDTGELFF
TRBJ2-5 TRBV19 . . TGTGCCAGTAGCAAGACAGGTCGTGAGACCCAGTACTTC CASSKTGRETQYF
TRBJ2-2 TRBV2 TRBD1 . TGTGCCAGCAGCGGGGACAGGGAGAGGGGCACCGGGGAGCTGTTTTTT CASSGDRERGTGELFF
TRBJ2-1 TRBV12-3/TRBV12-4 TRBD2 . TGTGCCAGCAGTTTAGCTAGCGGGGGGCGGCAGTTCTTC CASSLASGGRQFF
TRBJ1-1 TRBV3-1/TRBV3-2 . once TGTGCCAGCAGTCGCAACCGGGGAAACACTGAAGCTTTCTTT CASSRNRGNTEAFF
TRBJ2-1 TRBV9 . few TGTGCCAGCAGCGCCTCCTTGTACAATGAGCAGTTCTTC CASSASLYNEQFF
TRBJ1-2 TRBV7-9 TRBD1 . TGTGCCAGCAGTTACAGGGGCCCCCGGTGGGGCTACACCTTC CASSYRGPRWGYTF
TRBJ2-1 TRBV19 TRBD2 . TGTGCCACTTGGACTAGCGGGAGGGGGTACAATGAGCAGTTCTTC CATWTSGRGYNEQFF
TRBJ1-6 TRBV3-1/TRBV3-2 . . TGTGCCAGCAGCCCCTTGAGACAGAATTCACCCCTCCACTTT CASSPLRQNSPLHF